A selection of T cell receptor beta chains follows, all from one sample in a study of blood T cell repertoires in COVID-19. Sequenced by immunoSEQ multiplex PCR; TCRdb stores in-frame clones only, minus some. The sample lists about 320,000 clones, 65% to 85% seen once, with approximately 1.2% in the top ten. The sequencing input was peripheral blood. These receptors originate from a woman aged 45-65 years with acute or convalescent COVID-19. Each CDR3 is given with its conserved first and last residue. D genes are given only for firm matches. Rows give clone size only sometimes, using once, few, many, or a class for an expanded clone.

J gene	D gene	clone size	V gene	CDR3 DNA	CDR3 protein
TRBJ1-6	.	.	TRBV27	TGTGCCAGCAGTTTTAGGCAGGGAGGGAATTCACCCCTCCACTTT	CASSFRQGGNSPLHF
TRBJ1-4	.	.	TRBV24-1	TGTGCCACCAGTGATGCTATGGAACTGTTTTTT	CATSDAMELFF
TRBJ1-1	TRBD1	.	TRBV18	TGTGCCAGCTCACCGGGACAGGGGGCTGAAGCTTTCTTT	CASSPGQGAEAFF
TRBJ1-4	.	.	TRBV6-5	TGTGCCAGCAGTCCGACAGCAACTAATGAAAAACTGTTTTTT	CASSPTATNEKLFF
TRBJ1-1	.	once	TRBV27	TGTGCCAGCAGTGACACCATGAACACTGAAGCTTTCTTT	CASSDTMNTEAFF
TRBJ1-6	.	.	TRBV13	TGTGCCAGCAGCCCCCGGGCGGGGAATTCACCCCTCCACTTT	CASSPRAGNSPLHF
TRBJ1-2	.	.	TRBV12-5	TGTGCTAGTGGTTCAAAGGGGTGGGACTATGGCTACACCTTC	CASGSKGWDYGYTF
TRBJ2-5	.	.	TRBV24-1	TGTGCCACCAGTGATACAGGTCTTCGGGGGGAGACCCAGTACTTC	CATSDTGLRGETQYF
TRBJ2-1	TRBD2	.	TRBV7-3	TGTGCCAGCAGCTTAGGGGCGGGAGGGCGATTGGGAGAGCAGTTCTTC	CASSLGAGGRLGEQFF
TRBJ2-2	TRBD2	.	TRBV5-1	TGCGCCAGCAGCTTGAGCGCGGGGGGGCTTCAGGAGCTGTTTTTT	CASSLSAGGLQELFF
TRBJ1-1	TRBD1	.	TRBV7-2	TGTGCCAGCAGCTTAACAGGGGGCCCTAACACTGAAGCTTTCTTT	CASSLTGGPNTEAFF
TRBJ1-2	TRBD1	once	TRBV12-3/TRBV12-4	TGTGCCAGCACTGTACAGGGGGCTGAGGGCTACACCTTC	CASTVQGAEGYTF
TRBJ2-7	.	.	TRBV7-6	TGTGCCAGCAGCCCCCAGAGGGGGAGCTCCTACGAGCAGTACTTC	CASSPQRGSSYEQYF
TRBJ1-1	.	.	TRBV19	TGTGCCAGTAGTATGTATTCCTTCTCCGCGGAGATGAACACTGAAGCTTTCTTT	CASSMYSFSAEMNTEAFF
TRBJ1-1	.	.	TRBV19	TGTGCCAGTAGCTTGGGAGGGTTCACTGAAGCTTTCTTT	CASSLGGFTEAFF